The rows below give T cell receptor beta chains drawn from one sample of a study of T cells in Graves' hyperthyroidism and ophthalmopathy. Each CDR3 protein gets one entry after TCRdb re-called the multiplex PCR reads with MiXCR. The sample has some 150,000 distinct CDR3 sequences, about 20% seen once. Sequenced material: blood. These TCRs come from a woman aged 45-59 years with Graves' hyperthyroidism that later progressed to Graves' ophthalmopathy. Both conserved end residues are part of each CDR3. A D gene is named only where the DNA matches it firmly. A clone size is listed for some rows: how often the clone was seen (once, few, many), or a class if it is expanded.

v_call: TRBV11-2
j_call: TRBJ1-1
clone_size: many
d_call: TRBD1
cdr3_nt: TGTGCCAGCAGCCGGGGGACAGCGAGCACTGAAGCTTTCTTT
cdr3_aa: CASSRGTASTEAFF

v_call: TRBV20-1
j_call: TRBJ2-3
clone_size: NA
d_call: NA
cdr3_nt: TGCAGTGCTAGAATTCCCGCCACAGATGTGCAGTATTTT
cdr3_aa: CSARIPATDVQYF

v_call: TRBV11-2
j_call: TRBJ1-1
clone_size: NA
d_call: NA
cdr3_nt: TGTGCCAGCAGCTCGCGACCTTTAAACACTGAAGCTTTCTTT
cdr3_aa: CASSSRPLNTEAFF

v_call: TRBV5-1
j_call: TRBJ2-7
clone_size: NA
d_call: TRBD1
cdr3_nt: TGCGCCAGCAGCCAGGGGACAGAAATCCACGAGCAGTACTTC
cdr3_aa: CASSQGTEIHEQYF

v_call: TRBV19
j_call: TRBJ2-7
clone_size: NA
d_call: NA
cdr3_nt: TGTGCCAGTAGTATGGCGGACAGCCTCTACGAGCAGTACTTC
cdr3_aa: CASSMADSLYEQYF

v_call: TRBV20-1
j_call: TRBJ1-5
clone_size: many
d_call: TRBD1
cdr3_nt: TGCAGTGCTAGAGTACGACAGGGGTCTCAGCCCCAGCATTTT
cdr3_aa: CSARVRQGSQPQHF

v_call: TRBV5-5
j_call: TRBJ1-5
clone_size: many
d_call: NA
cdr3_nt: TGTGCCAGCAGCCCGGACAGTTTTAGCAATCAGCCCCAGCATTTT
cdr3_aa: CASSPDSFSNQPQHF

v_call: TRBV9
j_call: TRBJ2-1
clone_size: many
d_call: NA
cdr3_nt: TGTGCCAGCAGCGGATCCGGCGGGCGGGGCGGCAACAATGAGCAGTTCTTC
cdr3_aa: CASSGSGGRGGNNEQFF

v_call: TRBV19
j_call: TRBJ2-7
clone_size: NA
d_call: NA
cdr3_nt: TGTGCCAGTAGCGAGAGATCCTCCGGAAGGGGTTACGAGCAGTACTTC
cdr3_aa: CASSERSSGRGYEQYF

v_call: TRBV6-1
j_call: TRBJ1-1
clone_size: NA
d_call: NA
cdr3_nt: TGTGCCAGCAGTGGGTCCCCTGGTGGCACTGAAGCTTTCTTT
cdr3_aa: CASSGSPGGTEAFF

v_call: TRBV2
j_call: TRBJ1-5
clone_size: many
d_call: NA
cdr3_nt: TGTGCCAGCAGTCTGGACGATAGCAATCAGCCCCAGCATTTT
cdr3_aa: CASSLDDSNQPQHF

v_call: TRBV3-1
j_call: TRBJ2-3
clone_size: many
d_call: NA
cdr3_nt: TGTGCCAGCAGCCAAGGGGACCCGAGCACAGATACGCAGTATTTT
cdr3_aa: CASSQGDPSTDTQYF

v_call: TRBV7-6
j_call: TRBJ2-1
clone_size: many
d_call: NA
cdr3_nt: TGTGCCAGCAGCTCCAGGGGGGGAACCTACAATGAGCAGTTCTTC
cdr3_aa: CASSSRGGTYNEQFF

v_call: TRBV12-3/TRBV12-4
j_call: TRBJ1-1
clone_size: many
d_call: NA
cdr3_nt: TGTGCCAGCAGTTTTGGATCGGCGATAGGCACTGAAGCTTTCTTT
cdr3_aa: CASSFGSAIGTEAFF

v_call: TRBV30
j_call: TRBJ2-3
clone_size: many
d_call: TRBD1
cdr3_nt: TGTGCCTGGAAGGGACAGATCCTAAGGGATACGCAGTATTTT
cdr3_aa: CAWKGQILRDTQYF

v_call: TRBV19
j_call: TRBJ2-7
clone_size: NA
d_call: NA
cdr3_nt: TGTGCCGGTAGCACAACCGGGACCGCGAGTGGCGAGCAGTACTTC
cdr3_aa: CAGSTTGTASGEQYF

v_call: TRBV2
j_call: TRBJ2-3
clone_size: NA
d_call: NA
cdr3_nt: TGTGCCAGCAGCGGACGATTCACAGATACGCAGTATTTT
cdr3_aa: CASSGRFTDTQYF

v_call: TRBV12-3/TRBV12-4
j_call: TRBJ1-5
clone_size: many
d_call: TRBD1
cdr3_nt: TGTGCCAGCAGTTTCTCAGGGGGTAGTCAGCCCCAGCATTTT
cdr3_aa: CASSFSGGSQPQHF

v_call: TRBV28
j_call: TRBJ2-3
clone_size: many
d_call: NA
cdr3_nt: TGTGCCAGCATCATGGGGGGCGGCTCAGATACGCAGTATTTT
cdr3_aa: CASIMGGGSDTQYF

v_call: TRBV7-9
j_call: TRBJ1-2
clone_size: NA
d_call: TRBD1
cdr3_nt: TGTGCCAGCAGCTCGAATTTCGGACAGGGTGGAGACTATGGCTACACCTTC
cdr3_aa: CASSSNFGQGGDYGYTF

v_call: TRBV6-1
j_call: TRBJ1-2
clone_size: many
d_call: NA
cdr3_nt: TGTGCCAGCAGAATCCAAGGCAGGGCCGGTTATGGCTACACCTTC
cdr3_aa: CASRIQGRAGYGYTF

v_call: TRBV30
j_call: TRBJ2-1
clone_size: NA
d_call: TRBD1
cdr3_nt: TGTGCCTCCACGACACCCTACGACAGGGGCAATGAGCAGTTCTTC
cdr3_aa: CASTTPYDRGNEQFF